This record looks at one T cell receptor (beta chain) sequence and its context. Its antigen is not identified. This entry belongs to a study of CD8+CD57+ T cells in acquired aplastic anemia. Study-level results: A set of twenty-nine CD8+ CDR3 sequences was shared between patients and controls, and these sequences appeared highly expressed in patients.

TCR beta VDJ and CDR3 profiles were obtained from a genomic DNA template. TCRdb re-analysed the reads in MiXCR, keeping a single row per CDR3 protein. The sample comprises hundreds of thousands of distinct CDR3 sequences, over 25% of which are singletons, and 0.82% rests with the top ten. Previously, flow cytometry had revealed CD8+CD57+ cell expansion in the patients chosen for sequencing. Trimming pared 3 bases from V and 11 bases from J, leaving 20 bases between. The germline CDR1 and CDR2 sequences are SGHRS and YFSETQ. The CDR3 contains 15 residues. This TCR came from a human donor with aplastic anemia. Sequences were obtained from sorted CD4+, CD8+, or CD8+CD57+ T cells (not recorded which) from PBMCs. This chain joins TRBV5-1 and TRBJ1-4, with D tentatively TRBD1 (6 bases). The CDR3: CASSSRGVGAQKLFF. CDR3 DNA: TGCGCCAGCAGCTCGAGGGGGGTGGGTGCGCAGAAACTGTTTTTT.